This TCR beta chain was documented in a study of blood T cell repertoires in COVID-19. Study summary: The United States, Italy and Spain provided the acute and convalescent COVID-19 samples. Sources were T cells, B-cell-depleted T cells, or PBMCs; the material itself was cDNA or gDNA.

Trimming shortened V by 0 bases and J by 3 bases, and 15 bases separated the two germline ends. Looked up from germline, CDR1 is GTSNPN and CDR2 is SVGIG (reference sequence). This CDR3 is built from 15 residues. As processed by the authors: Reference gene primer amplification yielded estimated nucleated cell counts. The method was immunoSEQ multiplex PCR; TCRdb's version includes in-frame clones alone and lacks a portion of them. The V and J calls and the clone size are those of that table, but D and trimming were determined from the DNA. This sample has under 150,000 clones; approximately 84% occur once, and the top ten carry 15% to 20%.

What was sequenced was peripheral blood. This chain uses TRBV30 with TRBJ2-7, with TRBD2 as a possible D gene (6 bases). The sequence derives from a woman of 80 years or more with acute or convalescent COVID-19. CDR3 residues: CAWSVRGGAFYEQYF. Here the CDR3 DNA reads TGTGCCTGGAGTGTACGTGGAGGGGCCTTCTACGAGCAGTACTTC.